Reported below is one T cell receptor (beta chain). Its binding antigen is unknown. Per-nucleotide qualities are absent, and no much larger clonotype sits a single base away. Taken from the germline V gene (reference sequence), the CDR1 and CDR2 loops are LGHDT and YNNKEL. Compared with germline, V lacks 4 bases and J lacks 2 bases; bases without a gene match: 4. Measured from the cysteine to the phenylalanine, the CDR3 is 16 residues long. Only the CDR3 DNA stays, 48 bases, in frame from base 1. The immunoSEQ Assay, a bias-controlled multiplex PCR, was used to amplify TCRbeta CDR3 regions from genomic DNA. As for the authors' bioinformatics: Nucleated cell counts per sample were estimated from amplification of reference gene primers within the assay. Sequence reads were collapsed and filtered to measure the absolute abundance of every unique TCRbeta CDR3 rearrangement. For each sample, productive Simpson clonality was calculated as the square root of Simpson's diversity index over productive rearrangements. As stored in TCRdb, this immuneACCESS dataset retains in-frame rearrangements with V and J assigned. A fraction of the clones does not appear; measured against another copy, unresolved V genes explain less than half of the discrepancy, and the remainder lacks a known reason. Clonal size and the V and J genes are those of that table, whereas D and trimming came from the DNA. The sample contains roughly 40,000 clones, 80% to 90% of them found a single time. Jointly, the top ten make up over 10% of the sample.

The collaborating institutions used their own protocols to collect whole blood in K2EDTA tubes. For TCRbeta analysis, collaborators shipped samples as frozen whole blood, isolated PBMCs, or DNA extracted from either of those sample types. The data are from a study of blood T cell repertoires in COVID-19 (dated by TCRdb to about 2020). For the wider study: Samples from collaborators originated in the United States, Italy and Spain and spanned both the acute and convalescent phases of COVID-19. The prospective study material was composed of cDNA or gDNA derived from T cells, B-cell-depleted T cells, or PBMCs. The dataset comprised deeply sampled blood TCRbeta repertoires from subjects exposed to, actively infected with, or recovered from COVID-19. The repertoires were made available in a free public database intended to serve as a resource for research on the immune response to SARS-CoV-2. Samples were obtained from the ongoing ImmuneRACE study (first 160 participants) and from 1,254 subjects provided by 6 global collaborators. A de-identified subject ID, COVID-19 status, age in years and sex were almost always included in the sample metadata. HLA class I and class II types, where available, came from metadata supplied by the sample provider rather than from assay-based typing. Study-wide findings and limitations: The quantity of clinical and demographic metadata differed by source and by participant and was supplied without curation.

Sequenced input: peripheral blood. The rearranged chain carries TRBV3-1 (or the pseudogene TRBV3-2) and TRBJ2-5, and TRBD2 aligns with 13 junction nucleotides. The TCR sequence derives from a woman aged 70-85 years in a cohort sampled during active COVID-19. The DNA is TGTGCCAGCAGCCTGGGGACTAGCGGGAATCAAGAGACCCAGTACTTC. This is translated as CASSLGTSGNQETQYF.